Many counts were recorded for the clone carrying this TCR beta chain. Its cognate antigen is unknown. This CDR3 contains 16 residues. The germline V gene has CDR1 MDHEN and CDR2 SYDVKM. V gave up 1 base and J gave up 3 bases, with 10 bases separating them. This entry comes from a study of T cells in Graves' hyperthyroidism and ophthalmopathy. Each diagnosis drew on symptoms, thyroxine, TRAb, thyroid ultrasound and orbital computed tomography findings. TCR beta CDR3 region amplification was performed from RNA transcripts. The HTBI primer set served for first-round RT-PCR of the TCR CDR3. TCRdb reprocessed the multiplex PCR reads with MiXCR, giving one entry per CDR3 protein. This table holds nearly 600,000 distinct CDR3 sequences, approximately 15% found once. Study-level findings and limits: Most thyroid clonotypes expanded above 0.001 appeared in blood too.

Material: blood. The rearrangement uses TRBV28 and TRBJ2-6; the D gene could be TRBD1 or TRBD2 (5 bases each). This clonotype originated in a woman in her thirties with Graves' hyperthyroidism that later progressed to Graves' ophthalmopathy. DNA of the CDR3: TGTGCCAGCAGTTTATCCCCGGGACGTGGGGCCAACGTCCTGACTTTC. It is translated as CASSLSPGRGANVLTF.